The 9 T cell receptor beta chains below were found in one sample sequenced in a study of cytomegalovirus exposure and HLA in healthy donors. The PCR was carried out with 60 Vbeta primers and 13 Jbeta primers. The data were produced by immunoSEQ multiplex PCR, yet TCRdb's version contains in-frame clones alone and is incomplete. The sample yields 150,000 to 200,000 clones, approximately 80% seen once. Material: PBMCs. Receptor source: a girl aged 5 to 17 in good health and CMV-seropositive.

The chain couples TRBV6-1 to TRBJ2-1; TRBD1 matches 8 bases. V lost 3 bases to trimming and J lost 5 bases; unmatched junction nucleotides: 6. Germline-derived CDR1 and CDR2 are MNHNS and SASEGT. The CDR3 sequence is 15 residues long. The chain's CDR3 is CASSDGQGWDNEQFF. The CDR3 coding sequence is TGTGCCAGCAGTGACGGACAGGGATGGGACAATGAGCAGTTCTTC.

The chain is built from TRBV5-6 and TRBJ1-2; D unclear. This CDR3 comprises 14 residues. Germline V gene lookup returns CDR1 SGHDT and CDR2 YYEEEE. V lost 0 bases and J lost 3, with 9 bases in between. The CDR3 sequence is CASSLVPRDYGYTF. The CDR3 bases are TGTGCCAGCAGCTTGGTTCCCCGGGACTATGGCTACACCTTC.

This chain links TRBV6-5 with TRBJ1-5, with a possible D match to TRBD1 (6 bases). The germline V gene has CDR1 MNHEY and CDR2 SVGAGI. V shed 7 bases and J shed 1 base, with 11 bases lying between them. CDR3 length: 14 residues. CDR3 loop: CASTPQGSNQPQHF. The CDR3 region has the DNA TGTGCCAGCACCCCCCAGGGGAGCAATCAGCCCCAGCATTTT.

V is TRBV11-2 and J is TRBJ2-7, with TRBD2 matching 11 bases. The ends lost 6 bases at V and 2 bases at J; junction bases unmatched: 6. The CDR3 extends over 15 amino acids. Germline V CDR1 and CDR2: SGHAT, FQNNGV. The CDR3 region is CASSPTSGSPYEQYF. The CDR3 nucleotides read TGTGCCAGCAGTCCTACTAGCGGGAGCCCCTACGAGCAGTACTTC.

The chain has TRBV2 and TRBJ2-2; 8 positions match TRBD2. The CDR3 loop spans 15 amino acids. Germline CDR1 is SNHLY and CDR2 is FYNNEI. V was pared by 8 bases and J by 4 bases, with 9 bases of the junction left unmatched. The CDR3 coding sequence is TGTGCCAGCGGGGAGACTAGCGCGTCCACCGGGGAGCTGTTTTTT. It is translated as CASGETSASTGELFF.

In its sample, this clone was seen a few times. The chain carries TRBV5-5 and TRBJ2-7, with D unclear. CDR3 length equals 15 residues. V shed 2 bases and J shed 6 bases, with 18 bases lying between them. Looked up from germline, CDR1 is SGHKS and CDR2 is YYEKEE (reference sequence). In nucleotides, the CDR3 is TGTGCCAGCAGCTTAGATGTAGTCCAGGTTCGCGAGCAGTACTTC. Amino acids: CASSLDVVQVREQYF.

This clone was seen only a few times. The chain has TRBV4-1 and TRBJ2-7; D possibly corresponds to TRBD1 (5 bases). The germline V gene encodes CDR1 MGHRA and CDR2 YSYEKL. The V end lost 1 base, the J end lost 2 bases, and 15 bases lay between the germline ends. The CDR3 is 16 residues long. DNA of the CDR3: TGCGCCAGCAGCCAAGCGTCAGGGTCCCCTACCTACGAGCAGTACTTC. It is translated as CASSQASGSPTYEQYF.

The J gene is TRBJ2-7, the V gene TRBV29-1, with 10 bases fitting TRBD1. CDR1 is SQVTM and CDR2 is ANQGSEA in the germline V gene. This CDR3 has 13 residues. Trimming removed 6 bases from V and 9 bases from J; junction bases left unmatched: 11. CDR3 protein: CSVVTGGAEVQYF. The CDR3 DNA sequence: TGCAGCGTGGTGACAGGGGGCGCGGAGGTGCAGTACTTC.

The rearrangement joins TRBV18 to TRBJ2-1; 14 bases fit TRBD2. This CDR3 is 17 amino acids long. The germline V gene encodes CDR1 KGHSH and CDR2 LQKENI. The ends lost 2 bases at V and 7 bases at J; junction bases unmatched: 7. CDR3 bases: TGTGCCAGCTCACCAGGGACTAGCGGGAGAATCGTGAATGAGCAGTTCTTC. Its protein is CASSPGTSGRIVNEQFF.